Shown below are 27 T cell receptor beta chains from a single sample sequenced in a study of cytomegalovirus exposure and HLA in healthy donors. Clones were sequenced by immunoSEQ multiplex PCR, and TCRdb holds only the in-frame ones, with some missing. The data hold tens of thousands of clones, with 93% observed a single time. Sequenced: PBMCs. These TCRs come from a woman under 40 in good health and CMV-seropositive.

The rearrangement uses TRBV5-1 and TRBJ1-3; TRBD1 might be the D (5 bases). With 3 bases removed from V and 0 bases from J, the gap between germline ends came to 13 bases. Germline V gene sequence: CDR1 SGHRS, CDR2 YFSETQ. The CDR3 has 16 residues. CDR3: CASSSSRGFSGNTIYF. In DNA form, the CDR3 reads TGCGCCAGCAGCTCTAGCCGGGGGTTCTCTGGAAACACCATATATTTT.

V and J are TRBV15 and TRBJ1-2; 8 bases are shared with TRBD1. The CDR3 length is 16 residues. Germline CDR1 is LNHNV and CDR2 is YYDKDF (reference sequence). V shed 1 base, J shed 7 bases, and the junction held 11 bases outside the gene matches. The CDR3 nucleotides read TGTGCCACCAGCAGAGCCTCCGGGACAGGTTCATCTGGCTACACCTTC. Its translation: CATSRASGTGSSGYTF.

CDR3 in amino acids: CASSAGFSLGGNQPQHF. CDR3 DNA sequence: TGTGCCAGCAGTGCCGGTTTCAGTCTAGGGGGTAATCAGCCCCAGCATTTT. V usage is TRBV6-1 and J usage is TRBJ1-5, with D possibly matching TRBD1 (6 bases). V shed 4 bases and J shed 4 bases, with 20 bases lying between them. Looked up from germline, CDR1 is MNHNS and CDR2 is SASEGT. This CDR3 region has 17 residues.

J is TRBJ2-1 and V is TRBV7-2; the D gene is possibly TRBD2 (6 bases). The CDR3 spans 17 residues. Germline V CDR1 and CDR2: SGHTA, FQGNSA. Trimming pared 4 bases from V and 6 bases from J, leaving 22 bases between. The CDR3: CASSSWGPGTGVNEQFF. CDR3 bases: TGTGCCAGCAGCTCGTGGGGACCCGGGACTGGGGTCAATGAGCAGTTCTTC.

The chain carries TRBV10-3 and TRBJ2-1, with 10 positions matching TRBD1. Germline CDR1 and CDR2: ENHRY and SYGVKD. The CDR3 extends over 14 amino acids. With 8 bases clipped from V and 8 bases from J, the junction kept 9 bases outside the gene matches. The CDR3 region has the DNA TGTGCCATCTCGCCCGGGACAGGGGTGGATGAGCAGTTCTTC. Amino acid sequence: CAISPGTGVDEQFF.

The chain combines TRBV28 with TRBJ1-5; D ambiguous. This CDR3 comprises 14 residues. Germline V gene data show CDR1 as MDHEN and CDR2 as SYDVKM. With 6 bases removed from V and 0 bases from J, the gap between germline ends came to 9 bases. The CDR3 loop reads CASRAYPSNQPQHF. The CDR3 nucleotides read TGTGCCAGCAGAGCATATCCTAGCAATCAGCCCCAGCATTTT.

This clone showed up just a few times. V gene TRBV6-5 combines with J gene TRBJ2-7; TRBD1 might be the D (7 bases). The CDR3 runs 16 residues. Germline loops: CDR1 MNHEY, CDR2 SVGAGI. The V and J ends lost 4 bases and 0 bases respectively, with 16 bases between them. This CDR3 reads CASSSTTGRSSYEQYF. The CDR3 bases are TGTGCCAGCAGTTCGACGACAGGGAGGAGCTCCTACGAGCAGTACTTC.

The chain recombines TRBV11-1 with TRBJ2-7; the D gene is possibly TRBD1 (6 bases). From germline, CDR1 is SGHAT and CDR2 FQDESV (reference sequence). The V and J ends lost 5 bases and 2 bases respectively, with 10 bases between them. The CDR3 sequence is 13 residues long. CDR3 loop: CASSNRVAYEQYF. DNA for the CDR3: TGTGCCAGCAGCAACAGGGTTGCCTACGAGCAGTACTTC.

This rearrangement joins TRBV18 to TRBJ2-5; 8 bases map to TRBD2. This CDR3 region has 15 residues. Germline V gives CDR1 KGHSH, CDR2 LQKENI. The V and J ends lost 4 bases and 4 bases, in that order; junction bases with no gene match: 8. The CDR3 protein is CASSQRLASSETQYF. The DNA for the CDR3 is TGTGCCAGCTCACAGAGACTAGCGAGTTCAGAGACCCAGTACTTC.

DNA for the CDR3: TGTGCCAGCAGCTTCATGTTTCACGGCGGACTTATGCCTTACGAGCAGTACTTC. It encodes CASSFMFHGGLMPYEQYF. This sequence joins TRBV5-4 and TRBJ2-7; a weak D match, TRBD2 (5 bases). V lost 2 bases, J lost 4 bases, and 25 bases lay in between. The CDR3 extends over 18 amino acids. Germline CDR1 reads SGHNT; CDR2 reads YYREEE (reference sequence).

This chain joins TRBV7-9 and TRBJ1-2, with D unresolved. The length of the CDR3 is 13 residues. The V and J ends lost 1 base and 4 bases respectively, with 7 bases between them. Germline CDR1 and CDR2: SEHNR and FQNEAQ (reference sequence). The CDR3 DNA sequence: TGTGCCAGCAGCTTAGACCAGATCTATGGCTACACCTTC. Protein: CASSLDQIYGYTF. The variable domain in full, completed from reference TRBV7-9 and TRBJ1-2, reads DTGVSQNPRHKITKRGQNVTFRCDPISEHNRLYWYRQTLGQGPEFLTYFQNEAQLEKSRLLSDRFSAERPKGSFSTLEIQRTEQGDSAMYLCASSLDQIYGYTFGSGTRLTVV.

CDR3 DNA: TGTGCAGGTCGGGCAGGGGGTCTGAGATCCGGCTACACCTTC. The encoded protein is CAGRAGGLRSGYTF. The chain is built from TRBV30 and TRBJ1-2, with 7 nucleotides matching TRBD1. CDR1 is GTSNPN, CDR2 SVGIG, per germline (reference sequence). This CDR3 spans 14 amino acids.

The CDR3 loop is CASSLSGGATEAFF. The CDR3 nucleotides are TGTGCCAGCAGCTTAAGCGGCGGGGCCACTGAAGCTTTCTTT. This rearrangement joins TRBV7-3 to TRBJ1-1; tentatively, D is TRBD1 (5 bases). Between the trimmed V and J ends, which lost 1 base and 4 bases, there was a span of 10 bases. The CDR3 loop spans 14 amino acids. Germline V gene sequence: CDR1 SGHTA, CDR2 FQGTGA. Filled out from reference TRBV7-3 and TRBJ1-1, the complete variable domain reads GAGVSQTPSNKVTEKGKYVELRCDPISGHTALYWYRQSLGQGPEFLIYFQGTGAADDSGLPNDRFFAVRPEGSVSTLKIQRTERGDSAVYLCASSLSGGATEAFFGQGTRLTVV.

The chain is built from TRBV27 and TRBJ2-7; weak D call: TRBD1 (5 bases). The V and J ends lost 4 bases and 1 base respectively, with 17 bases between them. The germline V gene encodes CDR1 MNHEY and CDR2 SMNVEV (reference sequence). This CDR3 contains 16 residues. CDR3 bases: TGTGCCAGCAGTTGGAGCACCGGACACCCTTCCTACGAGCAGTACTTC. Translated: CASSWSTGHPSYEQYF.

V usage is TRBV5-1 and J usage is TRBJ2-1, with 13 bases aligning to TRBD2. Germline-derived CDR1 and CDR2 are SGHRS and YFSETQ. This CDR3 has 15 residues. Trimming at V came to 4 bases and at J to 5 bases, leaving 3 bases not matched to a gene. CDR3 DNA: TGCGCCAGCAGCCACGGACTAGCGGGAGACAATGAGCAGTTCTTC. This sequence encodes CASSHGLAGDNEQFF.

The genes are TRBV4-1 and TRBJ2-2, with TRBD2 as a possible D gene (6 bases). The ends were cut back, 1 base at V and 1 base at J, with 10 bases in the middle. There are 16 residues in the CDR3. Germline loops: CDR1 MGHRA, CDR2 YSYEKL. DNA for the CDR3: TGCGCCAGCAGCCAAGTGACGGGAGTGAACACCGGGGAGCTGTTTTTT. This sequence encodes CASSQVTGVNTGELFF.

This clone showed up just once. V usage is TRBV18 and J usage is TRBJ2-5; TRBD1 matches at 8 bases. J lost 5 bases, V lost 5 bases, and 10 bases had no gene match. Per germline, CDR1 KGHSH and CDR2 LQKENI. The CDR3 runs 15 residues. The DNA for the CDR3 is TGTGCCAGCTCAACCCCGACAGGGGTACGGGAGACCCAGTACTTC. Translating it yields CASSTPTGVRETQYF.

The chain uses TRBV5-1 and TRBJ2-1, with a tentative D call TRBD2 (6 bases). The germline CDR1 and CDR2 sequences are SGHRS and YFSETQ. V was pared by 4 bases and J by 7 bases, with 18 bases between. The CDR3 extends over 15 amino acids. The CDR3 sequence is CASSPEGDSQNEQFF. For the CDR3, the DNA is TGCGCCAGCAGCCCAGAAGGGGACTCCCAAAATGAGCAGTTCTTC. The variable domain in full, with the rest retrieved from reference TRBV5-1 and TRBJ2-1, is KAGVTQTPRYLIKTRGQQVTLSCSPISGHRSVSWYQQTPGQGLQFLFEYFSETQRNKGNFPGRFSGRQFSNSRSEMNVSTLELGDSALYLCASSPEGDSQNEQFFGPGTRLTVL.

This rearrangement joins TRBV28 to TRBJ2-7, with D tentatively TRBD1 (5 bases). The ends were cut back, 6 bases at V and 3 bases at J, with 21 bases in the middle. CDR1 is MDHEN and CDR2 is SYDVKM in the germline V gene. This CDR3 spans 16 amino acids. The CDR3 here is CASSRRGAFLDYEQYF. CDR3 DNA sequence: TGTGCCAGCAGCCGAAGGGGCGCGTTCCTCGACTACGAGCAGTACTTC.

The gene calls are TRBV6-6 and TRBJ1-4; a weak D match, TRBD1 (5 bases). The CDR3 has 15 residues. V was trimmed by 5 bases and J by 7 bases, leaving 17 bases between them. Germline assignment: CDR1 MNHNY and CDR2 SVGAGI (reference sequence). The CDR3 bases are TGTGCCAGCAGTCGCGTGACAGATCAGAGTGAAAAACTGTTTTTT. Its protein product is CASSRVTDQSEKLFF.

The chain has TRBV5-1 and TRBJ2-7; D is ambiguous. Germline loops: CDR1 SGHRS, CDR2 YFSETQ. The CDR3 runs to 14 residues. Trimming took 1 base from V and 0 from J, leaving 8 bases between them. CDR3 in amino acids: CASSLWADSYEQYF. The DNA for the CDR3 is TGCGCCAGCAGCTTGTGGGCAGACTCCTACGAGCAGTACTTC.

The genes are TRBV25-1 and TRBJ2-1; D might be TRBD2 (6 bases). Germline assignment: CDR1 MGHDK and CDR2 SYGVNS. The V end was cut by 7 bases, the J end by 2 bases, with 9 bases between. This CDR3 region has 13 residues. CDR3 coding DNA: TGTGCCAGCATCGGGACTGCCTACAATGAGCAGTTCTTC. It codes for CASIGTAYNEQFF.

The V gene is TRBV29-1, the J gene TRBJ2-3, with TRBD2 identical over 8 bases. V shed 7 bases, J shed 0 bases, and the junction held 3 bases outside the gene matches. CDR1 is SQVTM and CDR2 is ANQGSEA in the germline V gene. The CDR3 is 13 amino acids. The CDR3: CSASGGSTDTQYF. The DNA for the CDR3 is TGCAGCGCCAGCGGGGGTAGCACAGATACGCAGTATTTT.

The V gene is TRBV19, the J gene TRBJ2-7; D may be TRBD2 (6 bases). Deletions cut 4 bases from V and 7 bases from J, with 14 bases between. Germline V lookup: CDR1 LNHDA, CDR2 SQIVND (reference sequence). The CDR3 is 13 amino acids. The CDR3 protein is CASSTGTGGEQYF. CDR3 nucleotide sequence: TGTGCCAGTAGTACCGGGACTGGTGGGGAGCAGTACTTC.

This clone was observed a handful of times. V usage is TRBV19 and J usage is TRBJ1-2; D gene uncertain. The CDR3 sequence is 14 residues long. Trimming removed 6 bases from V and 2 bases from J, with 13 bases in between. Germline V gene data show CDR1 as LNHDA and CDR2 as SQIVND (reference sequence). The CDR3 DNA follows: TGTGCCAGTAGAAGGGTTCCGGGAAACTATGGCTACACCTTC. Residues: CASRRVPGNYGYTF.

The chain recombines TRBV5-1 with TRBJ2-7, with 10 bases aligning to TRBD1. CDR1 and CDR2 (germline): SGHRS, YFSETQ. V lost 0 bases and J lost 6; bases outside the gene matches: 0. The length of the CDR3 is 13 residues. Here the CDR3 reads CASSLGTGGEQYF. As DNA, the CDR3 is TGCGCCAGCAGCTTGGGGACAGGGGGCGAGCAGTACTTC.

The chain joins TRBV19 to TRBJ2-7; TRBD1 agrees at 10 bases. The CDR3 is 14 residues long. V dropped 4 bases and J dropped 4; count of bases not matched to a gene: 4. CDR1 is LNHDA, CDR2 SQIVND, per germline (reference sequence). The CDR3 loop is CASSSRDRGYEQYF. DNA for the CDR3: TGTGCCAGTAGTAGCCGGGACAGGGGTTACGAGCAGTACTTC.